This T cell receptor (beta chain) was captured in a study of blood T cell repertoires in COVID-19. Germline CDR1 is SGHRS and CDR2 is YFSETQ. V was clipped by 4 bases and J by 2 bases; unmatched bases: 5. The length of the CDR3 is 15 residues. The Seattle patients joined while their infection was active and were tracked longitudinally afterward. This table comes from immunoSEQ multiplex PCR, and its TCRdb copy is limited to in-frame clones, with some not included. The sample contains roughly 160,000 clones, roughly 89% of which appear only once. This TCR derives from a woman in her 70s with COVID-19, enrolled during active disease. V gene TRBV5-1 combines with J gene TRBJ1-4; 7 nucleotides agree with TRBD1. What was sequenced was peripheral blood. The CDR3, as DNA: TGCGCCAGCAGCGTCCCGACAGGGACTAATGAAAAACTGTTTTTT. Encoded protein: CASSVPTGTNEKLFF.